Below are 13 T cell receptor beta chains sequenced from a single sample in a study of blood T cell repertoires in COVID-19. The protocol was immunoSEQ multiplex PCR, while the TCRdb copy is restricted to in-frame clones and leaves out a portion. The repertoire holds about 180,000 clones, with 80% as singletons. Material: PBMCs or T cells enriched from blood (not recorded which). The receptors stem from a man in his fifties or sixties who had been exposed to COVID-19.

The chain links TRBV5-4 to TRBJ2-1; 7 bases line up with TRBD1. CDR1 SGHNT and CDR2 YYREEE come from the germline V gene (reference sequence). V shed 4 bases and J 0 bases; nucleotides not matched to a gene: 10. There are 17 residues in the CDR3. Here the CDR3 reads CASSPTGADLSYNEQFF. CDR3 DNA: TGTGCCAGCAGCCCTACAGGGGCCGATCTCTCCTACAATGAGCAGTTCTTC.

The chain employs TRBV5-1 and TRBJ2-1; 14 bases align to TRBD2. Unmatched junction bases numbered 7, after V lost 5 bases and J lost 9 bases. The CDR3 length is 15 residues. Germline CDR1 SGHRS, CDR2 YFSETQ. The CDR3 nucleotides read TGCGCCAGCAGATGGGGGACTAGCGGGAGCTTTGAGCAGTTCTTC. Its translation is CASRWGTSGSFEQFF.

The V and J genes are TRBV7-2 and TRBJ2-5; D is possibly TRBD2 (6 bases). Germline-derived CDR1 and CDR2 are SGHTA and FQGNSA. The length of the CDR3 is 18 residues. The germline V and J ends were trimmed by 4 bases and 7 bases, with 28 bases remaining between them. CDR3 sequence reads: CASSSSSSLVAVSGTQYF. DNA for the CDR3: TGTGCCAGCAGCTCCTCATCCTCTTTGGTAGCGGTAAGCGGGACCCAGTACTTC.

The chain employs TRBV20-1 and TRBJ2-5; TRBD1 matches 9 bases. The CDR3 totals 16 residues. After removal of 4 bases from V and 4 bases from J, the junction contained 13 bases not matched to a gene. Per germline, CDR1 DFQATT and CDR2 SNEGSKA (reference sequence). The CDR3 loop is CSATETGGGRGETQYF. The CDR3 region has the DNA TGCAGTGCTACTGAAACAGGGGGCGGGAGAGGAGAGACCCAGTACTTC.

CDR3 region: CASSLDFPMNYNEQFF. CDR3 in DNA: TGTGCCAGCAGCTTGGACTTCCCGATGAACTACAATGAGCAGTTCTTC. The chain joins TRBV5-5 to TRBJ2-1; D gene unclear. CDR3 length: 16 residues. From germline, CDR1 is SGHKS and CDR2 YYEKEE (reference sequence). The V end lost 0 bases, the J end lost 3 bases, and 13 bases lay between the germline ends.

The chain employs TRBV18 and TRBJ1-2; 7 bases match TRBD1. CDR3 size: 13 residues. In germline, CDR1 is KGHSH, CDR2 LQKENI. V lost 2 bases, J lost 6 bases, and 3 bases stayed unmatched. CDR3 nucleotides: TGTGCCAGCTCACCAGGCAGGGGGGATGGCTACACCTTC. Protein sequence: CASSPGRGDGYTF.

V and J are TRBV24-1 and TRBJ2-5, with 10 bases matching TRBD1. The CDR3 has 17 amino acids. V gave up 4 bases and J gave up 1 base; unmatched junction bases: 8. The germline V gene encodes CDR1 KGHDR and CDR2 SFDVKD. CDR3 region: CATSDLRDRGTQETQYF. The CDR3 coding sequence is TGTGCCACCAGTGACCTCCGGGACAGGGGAACCCAAGAGACCCAGTACTTC.

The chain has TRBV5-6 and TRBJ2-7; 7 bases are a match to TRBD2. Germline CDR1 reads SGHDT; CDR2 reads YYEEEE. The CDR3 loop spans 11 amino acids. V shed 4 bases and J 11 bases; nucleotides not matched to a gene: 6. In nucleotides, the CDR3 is TGTGCCAGCAGCATCGGGGGGATAGAGTACTTC. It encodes CASSIGGIEYF.

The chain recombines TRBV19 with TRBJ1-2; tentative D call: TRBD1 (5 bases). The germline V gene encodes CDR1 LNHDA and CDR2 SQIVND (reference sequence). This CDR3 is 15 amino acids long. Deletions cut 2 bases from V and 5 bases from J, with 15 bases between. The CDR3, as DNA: TGTGCCAGTAGTATATGGCAGGAGGGGCCTTATGGCTACACCTTC. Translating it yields CASSIWQEGPYGYTF.

As DNA, the CDR3 is TGCGCCAGCGGTCCAACAACCGGGGAGCTGTTTTTT. Residues: CASGPTTGELFF. The genes are TRBV10-1 and TRBJ2-2; D is unresolved. Trimming cost V 8 bases and J 5 bases, with 9 bases left between them. CDR1 is WNHNN, CDR2 SYGVQD, per germline (reference sequence). This CDR3 is built from 12 residues.

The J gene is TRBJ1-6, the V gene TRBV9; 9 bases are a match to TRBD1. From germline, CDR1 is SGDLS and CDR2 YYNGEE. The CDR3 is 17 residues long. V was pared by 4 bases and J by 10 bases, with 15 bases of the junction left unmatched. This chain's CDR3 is CASSPSGRDRAYSPLHF. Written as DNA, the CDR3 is TGTGCCAGCAGCCCGAGCGGCCGGGACAGGGCTTACTCACCCCTCCACTTT.

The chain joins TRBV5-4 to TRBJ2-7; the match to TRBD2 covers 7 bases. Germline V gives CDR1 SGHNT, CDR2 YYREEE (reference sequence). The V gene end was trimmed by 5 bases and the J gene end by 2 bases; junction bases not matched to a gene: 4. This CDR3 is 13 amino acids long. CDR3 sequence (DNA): TGTGCCAGCAGGGCGGCGGGGGCCTACGAGCAGTACTTC. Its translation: CASRAAGAYEQYF.

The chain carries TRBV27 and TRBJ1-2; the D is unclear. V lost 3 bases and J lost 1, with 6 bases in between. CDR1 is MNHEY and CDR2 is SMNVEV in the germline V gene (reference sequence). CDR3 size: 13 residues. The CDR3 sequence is CASSFTNNYGYTF. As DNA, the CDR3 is TGTGCCAGCAGTTTTACTAATAACTATGGCTACACCTTC.